The 27 T cell receptor beta chains presented below share a single source sample, sequenced in a study of control samples from healthy donors and cancer patients. Produced via immunoSEQ multiplex PCR; TCRdb's table is partial and in-frame only. Among fewer than 200,000 clones listed, around 94% were seen once. The sample consisted of PBMCs. The source of these receptors is a man in his sixties with colorectal cancer.

The table lists this clone with a few counts. The gene calls are TRBV2 and TRBJ2-2; 13 bases match TRBD2. CDR3 size: 17 residues. Germline trimming cut 5 bases from V and 0 bases from J; bases unmatched to any gene: 3. CDR1 is SNHLY and CDR2 is FYNNEI in the germline V gene. CDR3 DNA: TGTGCCAGCAGTCGACTAGCGGGGGGCGCGAACACCGGGGAGCTGTTTTTT. This translates into CASSRLAGGANTGELFF.

V is TRBV7-2 and J is TRBJ2-1, with 15 bases that match TRBD2. Germline-derived CDR1 and CDR2 are SGHTA and FQGNSA. After removal of 3 bases from V and 2 bases from J, the junction contained 8 bases not matched to a gene. The CDR3 is 19 amino acids. In nucleotides, the CDR3 is TGTGCCAGCAGCTTGCTACCGGGACTAGCGGGGGGAGCCTACAATGAGCAGTTCTTC. As protein: CASSLLPGLAGGAYNEQFF.

The rearrangement joins TRBV7-2 to TRBJ2-5; D unresolved. The germline V and J ends were trimmed by 2 bases and 4 bases, with 14 bases remaining between them. The CDR3 has 15 amino acids. Germline-derived CDR1 and CDR2 are SGHTA and FQGNSA. The chain's CDR3 is CASSLFWAKGETQYF. The CDR3, as DNA: TGTGCCAGCAGCTTATTCTGGGCGAAGGGAGAGACCCAGTACTTC. Using reference TRBV7-2 and TRBJ2-5 for the parts outside the CDR3, the full variable domain is GAGVSQSPSNKVTEKGKDVELRCDPISGHTALYWYRQSLGQGLEFLIYFQGNSAPDKSGLPSDRFSAERTGGSVSTLTIQRTQQEDSAVYLCASSLFWAKGETQYFGPGTRLLVL.

J is TRBJ2-1 and V is TRBV12-3 or TRBV12-4, with 9 nucleotides matching TRBD1. The CDR3 consists of 11 residues. V shed 6 bases, J shed 15 bases, and the junction held 6 bases outside the gene matches. The CDR3 nucleotides are TGTGCCAGCAGCTCAGGACAGGGGACGTTCTTC. Its protein is CASSSGQGTFF.

This clone was detected only once. The chain recombines TRBV11-2 with TRBJ2-5; 7 bases fit TRBD2. V gave up 1 base and J gave up 5 bases; unmatched junction bases: 4. Germline V CDR1 and CDR2: SGHAT, FQNNGV. This CDR3 is 14 amino acids long. The CDR3: CASSLVLARETQYF. CDR3 nucleotide sequence: TGTGCCAGCAGCTTAGTACTAGCGAGGGAGACCCAGTACTTC.

V is TRBV10-3 and J is TRBJ1-1; D is ambiguous. The V gene's germline CDR1 is ENHRY and CDR2 SYGVKD. The V and J ends lost 0 bases and 1 base respectively, with 15 bases between them. CDR3 length: 17 amino acids. This chain's CDR3 is CAISESLGGGGNTEAFF. Written as DNA, the CDR3 is TGTGCCATCAGTGAGTCTCTTGGTGGAGGTGGGAACACTGAAGCTTTCTTT.

The chain has TRBV7-2 and TRBJ2-7; D ambiguous. From germline, CDR1 is SGHTA and CDR2 FQGNSA. V was clipped by 2 bases and J by 3 bases, with 8 bases between them. The CDR3 totals 13 residues. CDR3 protein: CASSLSVNYEQYF. The DNA of the CDR3 is TGTGCCAGCAGCTTAAGCGTCAACTACGAGCAGTACTTC.

DNA of the CDR3: TGTGCCAGCAGCCACCCAAGAGGCTACACCTTC. This encodes CASSHPRGYTF. The chain couples TRBV3-1 (or the pseudogene TRBV3-2) to TRBJ1-2; no firm D call. There are 11 residues in the CDR3. Germline CDR1 LGHDT, CDR2 YNNKEL (reference sequence). Trimming pared 3 bases from V and 8 bases from J, leaving 7 bases between.

This sequence joins TRBV19 and TRBJ1-6; perhaps TRBD1 as D (5 bases). CDR3 length: 14 amino acids. Germline CDR1 reads LNHDA; CDR2 reads SQIVND (reference sequence). Between the trimmed V and J ends, which lost 3 bases and 10 bases, there was a span of 13 bases. The chain's CDR3 is CASSMNRLESPLHF. The CDR3 nucleotides read TGTGCCAGTAGTATGAACAGGCTGGAATCACCCCTCCACTTT.

There are a few counts of this clone. The chain is built from TRBV19 and TRBJ2-3, with unresolved D. Germline V gene lookup returns CDR1 LNHDA and CDR2 SQIVND (reference sequence). Between the trimmed V and J ends, which lost 1 base and 8 bases, there was a span of 13 bases. The CDR3 is made up of 14 amino acids. CDR3 sequence reads: CASSIGLSQGTQYF. CDR3 sequence (DNA): TGTGCCAGTAGTATAGGTTTAAGCCAAGGTACGCAGTATTTT.

Here the CDR3 DNA reads TGTGCCAGCAGCATTCATAGCGGGGGGCAGAACACCGGGGAGCTGTTTTTT. As protein: CASSIHSGGQNTGELFF. V usage is TRBV7-8 and J usage is TRBJ2-2; the match to TRBD2 covers 10 bases. V lost 5 bases, J lost 1 base, and 7 bases stayed unmatched. Looked up from germline, CDR1 is SGHVS and CDR2 is FQNEAQ. The CDR3 is 17 residues long. Using reference TRBV7-8 and TRBJ2-2 for the parts outside the CDR3, the full variable domain is GAGVSQSPRYKVAKRGQDVALRCDPISGHVSLFWYQQALGQGPEFLTYFQNEAQLDKSGLPSDRFFAERPEGSVSTLKIQRTQQEDSAVYLCASSIHSGGQNTGELFFGEGSRLTVL.

This rearrangement joins TRBV5-1 to TRBJ1-2; D is unclear. In germline, CDR1 is SGHRS, CDR2 YFSETQ. Between the trimmed V and J ends, which lost 0 bases and 4 bases, there was a span of 13 bases. CDR3 length: 15 amino acids. The CDR3 nucleotides are TGCGCCAGCAGCTTGGTCGGCGGGATGGGCTATGGCTACACCTTC. This translates into CASSLVGGMGYGYTF. The entire variable domain, with the rest obtained from reference TRBV5-1 and TRBJ1-2, is as follows: KAGVTQTPRYLIKTRGQQVTLSCSPISGHRSVSWYQQTPGQGLQFLFEYFSETQRNKGNFPGRFSGRQFSNSRSEMNVSTLELGDSALYLCASSLVGGMGYGYTFGSGTRLTVV.

Regarding this clone: An end of the junction does not agree with germline; a read error may underlie this. The chain combines TRBV6-1 with TRBJ2-5, with D perhaps matching TRBD2 (7 bases). CDR3 size: 14 residues. Per germline, CDR1 MNHNS and CDR2 SASEGT. CDR3 region: CASREGGARETQYF. CDR3 bases: TGTGCCAGCAGAGAAGGGGGGGCGCGGGAGACCCAGTACTTC.

A remark on this clone: This sample also contains other DNA sequences that code for the same CDR3. The chain couples TRBV12-3 or TRBV12-4 to TRBJ1-1; D is unclear. The CDR3 contains 13 residues. V shed 6 bases and J shed 1 base, with 9 bases lying between them. The CDR3 coding sequence is TGTGCCAGCAGCCGAACAAGGAACACTGAAGCTTTCTTT. Translated, it gives CASSRTRNTEAFF.

The genes are TRBV24-1 and TRBJ2-3; no reliable D call. V was shortened by 3 bases and J by 1 base, with 4 bases between the two germline ends. The germline CDR1 and CDR2 sequences are KGHDR and SFDVKD. The CDR3 covers 13 residues. The CDR3 region is CATSDLRTDTQYF. The CDR3 DNA sequence: TGTGCCACCAGTGATCTACGCACAGATACGCAGTATTTT.

V and J are TRBV7-9 and TRBJ1-1; D is undetermined. With 1 base removed from V and 0 bases from J, the gap between germline ends came to 6 bases. In germline, CDR1 is SEHNR, CDR2 FQNEAQ (reference sequence). The CDR3 loop spans 14 amino acids. The CDR3 region is CASSLVSVNTEAFF. CDR3 nucleotides: TGTGCCAGCAGCTTAGTATCGGTGAACACTGAAGCTTTCTTT.

The rearrangement uses TRBV3-1 (or the pseudogene TRBV3-2) and TRBJ2-1, with 10 bases that match TRBD2. In germline, CDR1 is LGHDT, CDR2 YNNKEL (reference sequence). This CDR3 is 15 amino acids long. The V segment lost 3 bases and the J segment 6 bases; nucleotides outside the gene matches: 5. CDR3 nucleotides: TGTGCCAGCAGCCAGCGAGCGGGGGGGATCAATGAGCAGTTCTTC. Residues: CASSQRAGGINEQFF.

DNA of the CDR3: TGTGCCAGCAAAAGCGGGGGTGGGACAGATACGCAGTATTTT. Residues: CASKSGGGTDTQYF. The V call is TRBV5-4, the J call TRBJ2-3, with 8 bases aligning to TRBD2. The V gene's germline CDR1 is SGHNT and CDR2 YYREEE (reference sequence). With V trimmed by 6 bases and J by 3 bases, 6 bases remained unmatched. CDR3 length: 14 amino acids.

The table lists this clone with a count of one. The J gene is TRBJ1-1, the V gene TRBV18, with 7 positions matching TRBD1. The CDR3 extends over 14 amino acids. CDR1 and CDR2 (germline): KGHSH, LQKENI. Trimming at V came to 1 base and at J to 3 bases, leaving 2 bases not matched to a gene. CDR3 residues: CASSPLQGDTEAFF. The CDR3 DNA sequence: TGTGCCAGCTCACCACTCCAGGGGGACACTGAAGCTTTCTTT.

The chain links TRBV10-3 to TRBJ2-1, with TRBD2 identical over 7 bases. Unmatched junction bases numbered 6, after V lost 4 bases and J lost 6 bases. Per germline, CDR1 ENHRY and CDR2 SYGVKD. CDR3 size: 14 residues. The CDR3 protein is CAISVGEGFNEQFF. CDR3 DNA: TGTGCCATCAGTGTAGGGGAGGGTTTCAATGAGCAGTTCTTC.

The chain carries TRBV6-2 or TRBV6-3 and TRBJ2-5, with TRBD1 matching 9 bases. The CDR3 totals 15 residues. V shed 5 bases, J shed 5 bases, and the junction held 9 bases outside the gene matches. Germline loops: CDR1 MNHEY, CDR2 SVGEGT. This chain's CDR3 is CASSTGTGKRETQYF. The CDR3 DNA reads TGTGCCAGCAGTACCGGGACAGGGAAGCGGGAGACCCAGTACTTC.

V gene TRBV7-2 combines with J gene TRBJ1-1; perhaps TRBD1 as D (6 bases). The CDR3 sequence is 13 residues long. The germline gives CDR1 SGHTA, CDR2 FQGNSA. V lost 5 bases to trimming and J lost 7 bases, with 14 bases between them. The CDR3 DNA follows: TGTGCCAGCAGCGTGGACAGTCTTGGTGAAGCTTTCTTT. It codes for CASSVDSLGEAFF.

The chain combines TRBV9 with TRBJ2-7, with 8 bases matching TRBD1. CDR3 length: 14 residues. V shed 3 bases and J 2 bases; nucleotides not matched to a gene: 4. CDR1 SGDLS and CDR2 YYNGEE come from the germline V gene. The CDR3 coding sequence is TGTGCCAGCAGCGCAGGACAGGGTCCCTACGAGCAGTACTTC. Translating gives CASSAGQGPYEQYF.

CDR3 sequence reads: CASSLAPSGGGGYNEQFF. The CDR3 region has the DNA TGTGCCAGCAGCTTAGCCCCCAGCGGGGGAGGGGGCTACAATGAGCAGTTCTTC. The V and J genes are TRBV7-2 and TRBJ2-1; 8 bases fit TRBD2. J gave up 3 bases and V 0 bases, and 10 bases lay outside the gene matches. The CDR3 loop spans 18 amino acids. CDR1 is SGHTA, CDR2 FQGNSA, per germline.

The rearrangement links TRBV11-2 to TRBJ2-7; 9 nucleotides agree with TRBD1. Germline-derived CDR1 and CDR2 are SGHAT and FQNNGV. CDR3 length: 14 residues. Unmatched junction bases numbered 3, after V lost 3 bases and J lost 3 bases. The CDR3 region is CASSLGGQGYEQYF. The CDR3 nucleotides read TGTGCCAGCAGCTTGGGGGGACAGGGCTACGAGCAGTACTTC.

The chain combines TRBV5-4 with TRBJ2-3; TRBD2 matches 8 bases. The germline V gene encodes CDR1 SGHNT and CDR2 YYREEE (reference sequence). The V segment lost 2 bases and the J segment 0 bases; nucleotides outside the gene matches: 5. There are 16 residues in the CDR3. The CDR3 region has the DNA TGTGCCAGCAGCTTTAAGGCGGGGGGCAGCACAGATACGCAGTATTTT. It yields the protein CASSFKAGGSTDTQYF.

V is TRBV7-2 and J is TRBJ2-3; TRBD2 might be the D (5 bases). The germline V gene has CDR1 SGHTA and CDR2 FQGNSA. CDR3 length equals 15 residues. Trimming removed 0 bases at V and 4 bases at J, with 11 bases between. CDR3 sequence (DNA): TGTGCCAGCAGCTTAGCACTAGTTCTACCAGATACGCAGTATTTT. Its translation: CASSLALVLPDTQYF.